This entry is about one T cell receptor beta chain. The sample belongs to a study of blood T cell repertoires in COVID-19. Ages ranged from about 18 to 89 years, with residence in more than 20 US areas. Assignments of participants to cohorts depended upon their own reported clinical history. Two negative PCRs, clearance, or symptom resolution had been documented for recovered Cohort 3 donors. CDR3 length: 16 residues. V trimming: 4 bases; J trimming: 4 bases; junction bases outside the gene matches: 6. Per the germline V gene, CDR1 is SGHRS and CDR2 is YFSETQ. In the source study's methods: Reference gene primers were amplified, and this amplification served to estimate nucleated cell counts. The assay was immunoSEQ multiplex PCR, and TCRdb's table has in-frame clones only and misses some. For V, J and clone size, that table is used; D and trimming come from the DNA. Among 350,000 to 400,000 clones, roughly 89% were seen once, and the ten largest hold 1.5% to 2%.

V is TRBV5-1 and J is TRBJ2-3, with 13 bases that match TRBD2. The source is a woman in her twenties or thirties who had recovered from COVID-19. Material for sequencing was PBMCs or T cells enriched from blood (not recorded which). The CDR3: CASSSGTSGRADTQYF. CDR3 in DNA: TGCGCCAGCAGCAGCGGTACTAGCGGGAGGGCAGATACGCAGTATTTT.